The 14 T cell receptor beta chains below come from one sample, sequenced in a study of T cell responses to AZD1222 COVID-19 vaccine. The repertoire was sequenced with immunoSEQ multiplex PCR; TCRdb's copy has only in-frame clones and lacks some. The table includes tens of thousands of clones, roughly nine tenths detected once. The sequences come from peripheral blood, collected 28 days after the second AZD1222 dose. The receptor source for this set is an adult who received the AZD1222 COVID-19 vaccine.

The chain uses TRBV19 and TRBJ1-2, with D possibly matching TRBD1 (6 bases). Germline V gives CDR1 LNHDA, CDR2 SQIVND (reference sequence). Trimming removed 5 bases at V and 6 bases at J, with 16 bases between. CDR3 length: 14 residues. CDR3 nucleotide sequence: TGTGCCAGTAGTTGGGACACCCAGGATAATGGCTACACCTTC. Protein product: CASSWDTQDNGYTF. Supplemented by reference TRBV19 and TRBJ1-2, the full variable domain reads DGGITQSPKYLFRKEGQNVTLSCEQNLNHDAMYWYRQDPGQGLRLIYYSQIVNDFQKGDIAEGYSVSREKKESFPLTVTSAQKNPTAFYLCASSWDTQDNGYTFGSGTRLTVV.

The gene calls are TRBV19 and TRBJ2-7; 9 positions match TRBD2. This CDR3 has 14 residues. V was pared by 1 base and J by 3 bases, with 1 base of the junction left unmatched. The germline CDR1 and CDR2 sequences are LNHDA and SQIVND (reference sequence). The CDR3: CASSIGGRDYEQYF. The CDR3 DNA follows: TGTGCCAGTAGTATAGGCGGGAGGGACTACGAGCAGTACTTC. Full variable domain (remainder filled in from reference TRBV19 and TRBJ2-7): DGGITQSPKYLFRKEGQNVTLSCEQNLNHDAMYWYRQDPGQGLRLIYYSQIVNDFQKGDIAEGYSVSREKKESFPLTVTSAQKNPTAFYLCASSIGGRDYEQYFGPGTRLTVT.

CDR3 DNA sequence: TGTGCCAGCAGGAGGAATTTTTTTGGGGAGACCCAGTACTTC. The encoded protein is CASRRNFFGETQYF. This rearrangement joins TRBV2 to TRBJ2-5; D gene unclear. The germline V and J ends were trimmed by 6 bases and 5 bases, with 16 bases remaining between them. The CDR3 has 14 amino acids. Germline assignment: CDR1 SNHLY and CDR2 FYNNEI.

The chain couples TRBV10-1 to TRBJ2-2; TRBD2 aligns across 8 bases. The V gene end was trimmed by 2 bases and the J gene end by 1 base; junction bases not matched to a gene: 3. Germline CDR1 WNHNN, CDR2 SYGVQD (reference sequence). This CDR3 comprises 16 residues. The CDR3 sequence: CASSETGRENTGELFF. The DNA of the CDR3 is TGCGCCAGCAGTGAGACCGGGAGGGAGAACACCGGGGAGCTGTTTTTT.

J is TRBJ1-2 and V is TRBV7-8, with TRBD1 identical over 7 bases. V lost 5 bases to trimming and J lost 1 base; unmatched junction nucleotides: 16. Germline V gives CDR1 SGHVS, CDR2 FQNEAQ. The CDR3 is made up of 18 amino acids. The CDR3 loop reads CASSRGQEIFPVNYGYTF. DNA for the CDR3: TGTGCCAGCAGCCGTGGACAGGAGATCTTCCCGGTTAACTATGGCTACACCTTC.

This chain joins TRBV3-1 (or the pseudogene TRBV3-2) and TRBJ2-6, with TRBD1 identical over 8 bases. After removal of 4 bases from V and 1 base from J, the junction contained 6 bases not matched to a gene. The CDR3 runs to 17 residues. The germline gives CDR1 LGHDT, CDR2 YNNKEL (reference sequence). CDR3 DNA sequence: TGTGCCAGCAGCCTGGAGCAGGGGGCGTCTGGGGCCAACGTCCTGACTTTC. This encodes CASSLEQGASGANVLTF.

The chain employs TRBV6-5 and TRBJ1-3, with D unclear. CDR1 and CDR2 (germline): MNHEY, SVGAGI. There are 14 residues in the CDR3. Trimming cost V 6 bases and J 0 bases, with 9 bases left between them. CDR3 region: CASSPGNSGNTIYF. CDR3 in DNA: TGTGCCAGCAGCCCCGGGAACTCTGGAAACACCATATATTTT.

V usage is TRBV7-3 and J usage is TRBJ2-1; no reliable D call. CDR3 length: 11 amino acids. Trimming stripped 3 bases from V and 5 bases from J, with 2 bases between. The germline V gene has CDR1 SGHTA and CDR2 FQGTGA. The CDR3 region has the DNA TGTGCCAGCAGCTTCGACAATGAGCAGTTCTTC. The encoded protein is CASSFDNEQFF.

The chain carries TRBV19 and TRBJ1-5, with D hard to call. Germline assignment: CDR1 LNHDA and CDR2 SQIVND (reference sequence). This CDR3 comprises 18 residues. Trimming left V 3 bases short and J 2 bases short, with 20 bases between. The CDR3 DNA reads TGTGCCAGTAGTATGTCGGCCCGAGGATATAATCGCAATCAGCCCCAGCATTTT. Encoded protein: CASSMSARGYNRNQPQHF.

V and J are TRBV6-5 and TRBJ1-1; a weak D match, TRBD1 (5 bases). Between the trimmed V and J ends, which lost 7 bases and 5 bases, there was a span of 20 bases. The CDR3 runs 15 residues. The V gene's germline CDR1 is MNHEY and CDR2 SVGAGI. Written as DNA, the CDR3 is TGTGCCAGCATTAAAATGACAACCGGGACTACTGAAGCTTTCTTT. Its translation: CASIKMTTGTTEAFF.

The genes are TRBV4-1 and TRBJ2-5; possibly TRBD2 for D (6 bases). The CDR3 runs 14 residues. Trimming stripped 1 base from V and 3 bases from J, with 9 bases between. The V gene's germline CDR1 is MGHRA and CDR2 YSYEKL. The CDR3 nucleotides read TGCGCCAGCAGCCAAGCCGGGGGAGAAGAGACCCAGTACTTC. As protein: CASSQAGGEETQYF.

The chain carries TRBV19 and TRBJ2-1; 12 nucleotides match TRBD2. The J segment lost 4 bases and the V segment lost 9 bases, leaving 4 bases of the junction unmatched. The CDR3 is made up of 14 amino acids. From germline, CDR1 is LNHDA and CDR2 SQIVND (reference sequence). In DNA form, the CDR3 reads TGTGCCAGCCGCCTAGCGGGAGGGTACAATGAGCAGTTCTTC. Translated: CASRLAGGYNEQFF. Using reference TRBV19 and TRBJ2-1 for the parts outside the CDR3, the full variable domain is DGGITQSPKYLFRKEGQNVTLSCEQNLNHDAMYWYRQDPGQGLRLIYYSQIVNDFQKGDIAEGYSVSREKKESFPLTVTSAQKNPTAFYLCASRLAGGYNEQFFGPGTRLTVL.

The chain employs TRBV7-3 and TRBJ2-7; D uncertain. Germline values: CDR1 SGHTA, CDR2 FQGTGA. The CDR3 is made up of 13 amino acids. With 8 bases removed from V and 1 base from J, the gap between germline ends came to 12 bases. CDR3 sequence (DNA): TGTGCCAGCTCCCTTCTCCCATCCTACGAGCAGTACTTC. As protein: CASSLLPSYEQYF.

The chain recombines TRBV12-3 or TRBV12-4 with TRBJ1-2; D remains ambiguous. CDR3 size: 13 residues. V lost 7 bases to trimming and J lost 5 bases, with 14 bases between them. CDR3: CASTYQLDYGYTF. CDR3 sequence (DNA): TGTGCCAGCACCTACCAACTCGATTATGGCTACACCTTC.